Below are 15 T cell receptor beta chains sequenced from a single sample in a study of OX40 agonist ivuxolimab in advanced cancers. Data came from immunoSEQ multiplex PCR; TCRdb stores just in-frame clones and leaves some out. The sample lists fewer than 85,000 clones; over 80% were seen once. Sequenced here: CD4+ or CD8+ T cells sorted from blood, sampled in a trial of the OX40 agonist ivuxolimab. The receptor source for this set is an adult with an advanced solid tumor such as melanoma, head and neck, liver or kidney cancer.

The chain recombines TRBV7-9 with TRBJ2-2; either TRBD1 or TRBD2 may fit D (6 bases each). Germline-derived CDR1 and CDR2 are SEHNR and FQNEAQ (reference sequence). The CDR3 sequence is 14 residues long. V lost 3 bases to trimming and J lost 6 bases, with 11 bases between them. As DNA, the CDR3 is TGTGCCAGCAGCTTCACAGGGAGGTCCGGGGAGCTGTTTTTT. It is translated as CASSFTGRSGELFF.

The rearrangement uses TRBV19 and TRBJ1-5; the D is unclear. The CDR3 is 13 amino acids. V lost 6 bases to trimming and J lost 4 bases, with 10 bases between them. CDR1 is LNHDA, CDR2 SQIVND, per germline (reference sequence). The CDR3 DNA reads TGTGCCAGTAGACAGACCGAGAATCAGCCCCAGCATTTT. This encodes CASRQTENQPQHF.

The V call is TRBV27, the J call TRBJ1-3; D not resolved. The ends were cut back, 6 bases at V and 4 bases at J, with 16 bases in the middle. Germline V gene data show CDR1 as MNHEY and CDR2 as SMNVEV (reference sequence). CDR3 length equals 15 residues. The CDR3, as DNA: TGTGCCAGCAGCCGCGGAGTGGGTAGGGGAAACACCATATATTTT. It is translated as CASSRGVGRGNTIYF.

The DNA of the CDR3 is TGTGCCAGCAGCTTAGCCGGGACTAGCGGGAGGACCCCCTACGAGCAGTACTTC. Its protein is CASSLAGTSGRTPYEQYF. V is TRBV7-8 and J is TRBJ2-7, with TRBD2 matching 15 bases. The CDR3 covers 18 residues. V lost 0 bases to trimming and J lost 2 bases; unmatched junction nucleotides: 5. Germline values: CDR1 SGHVS, CDR2 FQNEAQ. The full variable domain, its missing parts supplied by reference TRBV7-8 and TRBJ2-7, is GAGVSQSPRYKVAKRGQDVALRCDPISGHVSLFWYQQALGQGPEFLTYFQNEAQLDKSGLPSDRFFAERPEGSVSTLKIQRTQQEDSAVYLCASSLAGTSGRTPYEQYFGPGTRLTVT.

The genes are TRBV10-3 and TRBJ2-7, with unresolved D. This CDR3 region has 13 residues. The ends were cut back, 2 bases at V and 6 bases at J, with 11 bases in the middle. The germline V gene has CDR1 ENHRY and CDR2 SYGVKD. CDR3 residues: CAISEGLIPEQYF. CDR3 DNA: TGTGCCATCAGTGAGGGCCTGATCCCCGAGCAGTACTTC.

V and J are TRBV5-6 and TRBJ2-3; D unclear. Trimming took 0 bases from V and 5 from J, leaving 22 bases between them. The CDR3 spans 18 residues. Germline V gene lookup returns CDR1 SGHDT and CDR2 YYEEEE. The CDR3 nucleotides are TGTGCCAGCAGCTTGGTCCCACTCCCGCTCCTTAGTGGAGATACGCAGTATTTT. Its translation is CASSLVPLPLLSGDTQYF.

The chain recombines TRBV5-1 with TRBJ2-6, with 15 bases lining up with TRBD2. The CDR3 runs 19 residues. With V trimmed by 3 bases and J by 2 bases, 6 bases remained unmatched. Germline V lookup: CDR1 SGHRS, CDR2 YFSETQ. CDR3 bases: TGCGCCAGCAGCTCTCTGGGACTAGCGGGAGGAACTGGGGCCAACGTCCTGACTTTC. Its translation: CASSSLGLAGGTGANVLTF.

The V call is TRBV7-9, the J call TRBJ2-1; D is unclear. Germline lookup yields CDR1 SEHNR and CDR2 FQNEAQ (reference sequence). This CDR3 region has 11 residues. V was trimmed by 1 base and J by 6 bases, leaving 1 base between them. The DNA for the CDR3 is TGTGCCAGCAGCTTAGTCAATGAGCAGTTCTTC. Amino acid sequence: CASSLVNEQFF.

V is TRBV10-2 and J is TRBJ1-1; D is unresolved. The CDR3 runs to 14 residues. In germline, CDR1 is WSHSY, CDR2 SAAADI. Between the trimmed V and J ends, which lost 6 bases and 0 bases, there was a span of 11 bases. CDR3 DNA sequence: TGCGCCAGCAGAGGAGACACAGTGAACACTGAAGCTTTCTTT. This gives the protein CASRGDTVNTEAFF.

This chain connects TRBV30 to TRBJ2-5, with 10 bases lining up with TRBD2. The CDR3 length is 14 residues. V shed 5 bases, J shed 5 bases, and the junction held 8 bases outside the gene matches. Germline assignment: CDR1 GTSNPN and CDR2 SVGIG (reference sequence). The chain's CDR3 is CAWGKGSGRETQYF. DNA for the CDR3: TGTGCCTGGGGGAAGGGTAGCGGGAGGGAGACCCAGTACTTC.

The rearrangement uses TRBV5-1 and TRBJ2-1; unclear D gene. This CDR3 has 13 residues. Germline V gene data show CDR1 as SGHRS and CDR2 as YFSETQ. V gave up 4 bases and J gave up 7 bases, with 12 bases separating them. The CDR3 loop reads CASSTGPTNEQFF. The CDR3 DNA sequence: TGCGCCAGCAGCACGGGCCCTACTAATGAGCAGTTCTTC.

The chain carries TRBV5-1 and TRBJ2-5, with D hard to call. CDR1 and CDR2 from the germline V gene are SGHRS and YFSETQ. V shed 4 bases and J shed 4 bases, with 14 bases lying between them. The CDR3 runs to 14 residues. The CDR3 coding sequence is TGCGCCAGCAGCGGGGAAACAAAATCAGAGACCCAGTACTTC. Translating it yields CASSGETKSETQYF.

The rearrangement uses TRBV19 and TRBJ2-3, with 12 bases fitting TRBD2. V gave up 5 bases and J gave up 3 bases; unmatched junction bases: 3. This CDR3 spans 15 amino acids. CDR1 is LNHDA, CDR2 SQIVND, per germline (reference sequence). The CDR3 nucleotides are TGTGCCAGTAGTGCCGGACTAGCGGGAACAGATACGCAGTATTTT. This translates into CASSAGLAGTDTQYF.

The chain couples TRBV29-1 to TRBJ2-7, with D possibly being TRBD2 (5 bases). Per germline, CDR1 SQVTM and CDR2 ANQGSEA. The CDR3 totals 14 residues. Deletions cut 6 bases from V and 2 bases from J, with 17 bases between. CDR3 DNA: TGCAGCGTCCGATCCCGACTACCCCCCTACGAGCAGTACTTC. It is translated as CSVRSRLPPYEQYF.

The chain links TRBV10-1 to TRBJ1-1, with D unresolved. The CDR3 consists of 12 residues. Trimming pared 0 bases from V and 10 bases from J, leaving 9 bases between. CDR1 WNHNN and CDR2 SYGVQD come from the germline V gene (reference sequence). CDR3 sequence (DNA): TGCGCCAGCAGTGAGTCCGGACGGAGAGCTTTCTTT. This codes for CASSESGRRAFF.